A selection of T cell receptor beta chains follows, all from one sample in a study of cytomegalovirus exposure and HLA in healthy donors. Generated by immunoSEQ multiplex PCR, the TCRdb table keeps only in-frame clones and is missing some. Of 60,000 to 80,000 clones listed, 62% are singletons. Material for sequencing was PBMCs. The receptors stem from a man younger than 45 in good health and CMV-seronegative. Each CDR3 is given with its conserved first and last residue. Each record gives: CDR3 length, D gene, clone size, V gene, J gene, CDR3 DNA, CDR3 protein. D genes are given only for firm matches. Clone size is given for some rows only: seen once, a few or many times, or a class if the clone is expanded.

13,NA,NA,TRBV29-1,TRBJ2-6,TGCAGCGCGCGGGCCTCTGGGGCCAACGTCCTGACTTTC,CSARASGANVLTF
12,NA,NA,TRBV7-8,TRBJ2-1,TGTGCCAGCAGGTCAGGGCGAAATGAGCAGTTCTTC,CASRSGRNEQFF
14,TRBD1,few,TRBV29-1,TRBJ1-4,TGCAGCGTGACCGGACAGGGGTCTAATGAAAAACTGTTTTTT,CSVTGQGSNEKLFF
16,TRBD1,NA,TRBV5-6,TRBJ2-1,TGTGCCAGCAGCCGCAGGGACAGGGAGGTCATCAATGAGCAGTTCTTC,CASSRRDREVINEQFF
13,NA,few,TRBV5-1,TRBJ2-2,TGCGCCAGCAGGCAGGAAGGAACCGGGGAGCTGTTTTTT,CASRQEGTGELFF
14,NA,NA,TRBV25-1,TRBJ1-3,TGTGCCAGCAGTGAATGGCCAGGGCGAAACACCATATATTTT,CASSEWPGRNTIYF
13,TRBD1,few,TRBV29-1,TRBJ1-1,TGCAGCGTATCAGGGGGAGATAGAACTGAAGCTTTCTTT,CSVSGGDRTEAFF
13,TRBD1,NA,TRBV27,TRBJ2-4,TGTGCCAGCAGTTCGACAGGGAATAACATTCAGTACTTC,CASSSTGNNIQYF
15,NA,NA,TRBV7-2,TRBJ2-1,TGTGCCAGCAGCTCTGAGACTAGGGGCCTGGGAGAGCAGTTCTTC,CASSSETRGLGEQFF
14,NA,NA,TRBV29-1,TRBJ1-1,TGCAGCGTTGACCCCGGCAGGAAGAACACTGAAGCTTTCTTT,CSVDPGRKNTEAFF
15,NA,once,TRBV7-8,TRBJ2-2,TGTGCCAGCAGCTTCCTTAGAGGGGGGGCCGGGGAGCTGTTTTTT,CASSFLRGGAGELFF
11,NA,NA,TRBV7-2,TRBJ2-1,TGTGCCAGCAGCGCAGTCAATGAGCAGTTCTTC,CASSAVNEQFF